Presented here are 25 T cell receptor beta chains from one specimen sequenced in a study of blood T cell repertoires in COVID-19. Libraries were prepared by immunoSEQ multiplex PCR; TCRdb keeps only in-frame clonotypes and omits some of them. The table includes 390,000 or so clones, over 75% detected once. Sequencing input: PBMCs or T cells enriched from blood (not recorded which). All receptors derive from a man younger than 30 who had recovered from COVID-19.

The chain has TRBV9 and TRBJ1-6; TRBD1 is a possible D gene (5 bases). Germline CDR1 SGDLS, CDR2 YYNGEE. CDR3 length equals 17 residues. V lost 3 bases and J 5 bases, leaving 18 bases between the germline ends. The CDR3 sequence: CASSGFRAPTDNSPLHF. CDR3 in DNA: TGTGCCAGCAGCGGATTCAGGGCCCCAACTGATAATTCACCCCTCCACTTT.

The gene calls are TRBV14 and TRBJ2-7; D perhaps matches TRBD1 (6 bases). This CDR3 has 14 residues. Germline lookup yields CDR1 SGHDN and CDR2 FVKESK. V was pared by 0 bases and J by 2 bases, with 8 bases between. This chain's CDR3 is CASSQERQAYEQYF. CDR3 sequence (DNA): TGTGCCAGCAGCCAAGAGCGACAGGCCTACGAGCAGTACTTC.

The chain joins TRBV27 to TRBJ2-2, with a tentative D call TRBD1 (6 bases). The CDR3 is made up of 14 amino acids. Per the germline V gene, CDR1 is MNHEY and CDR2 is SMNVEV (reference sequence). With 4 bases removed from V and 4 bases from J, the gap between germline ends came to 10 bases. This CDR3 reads CASSSDRSTGELFF. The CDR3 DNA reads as TGTGCCAGCAGTTCGGACAGATCCACCGGGGAGCTGTTTTTT.

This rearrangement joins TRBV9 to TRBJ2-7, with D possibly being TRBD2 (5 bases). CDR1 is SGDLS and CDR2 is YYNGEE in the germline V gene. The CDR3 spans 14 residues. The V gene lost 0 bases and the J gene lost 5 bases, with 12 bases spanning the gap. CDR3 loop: CASSVDGSSNEQYF. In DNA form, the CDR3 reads TGTGCCAGCAGCGTAGATGGGAGTAGCAACGAGCAGTACTTC.

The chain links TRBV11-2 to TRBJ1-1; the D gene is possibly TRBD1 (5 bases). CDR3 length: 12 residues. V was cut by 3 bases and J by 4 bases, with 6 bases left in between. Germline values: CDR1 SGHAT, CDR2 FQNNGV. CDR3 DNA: TGTGCCAGCAGCTTCAGGGCCACTGAAGCTTTCTTT. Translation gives CASSFRATEAFF.

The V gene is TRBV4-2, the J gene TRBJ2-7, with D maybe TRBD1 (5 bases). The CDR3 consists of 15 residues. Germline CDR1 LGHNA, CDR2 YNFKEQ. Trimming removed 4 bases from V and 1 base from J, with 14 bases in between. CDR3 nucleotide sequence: TGTGCCAGCAGCCCAAGGACAACAGAATCCTACGAGCAGTACTTC. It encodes CASSPRTTESYEQYF.

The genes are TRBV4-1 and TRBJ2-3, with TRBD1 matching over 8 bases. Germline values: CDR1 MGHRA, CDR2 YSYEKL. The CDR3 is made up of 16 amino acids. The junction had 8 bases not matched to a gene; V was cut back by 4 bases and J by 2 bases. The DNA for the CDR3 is TGCGCCAGCAGCCTGGACAGGGAAATCGCCACAGATACGCAGTATTTT. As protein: CASSLDREIATDTQYF.

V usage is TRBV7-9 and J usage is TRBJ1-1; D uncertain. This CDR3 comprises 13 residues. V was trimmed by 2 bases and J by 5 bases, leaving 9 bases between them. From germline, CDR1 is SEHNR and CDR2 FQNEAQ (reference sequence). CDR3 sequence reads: CASSLIGETEAFF. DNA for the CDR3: TGTGCCAGCAGCTTAATCGGGGAGACTGAAGCTTTCTTT. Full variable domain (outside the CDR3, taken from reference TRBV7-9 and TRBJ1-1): DTGVSQNPRHKITKRGQNVTFRCDPISEHNRLYWYRQTLGQGPEFLTYFQNEAQLEKSRLLSDRFSAERPKGSFSTLEIQRTEQGDSAMYLCASSLIGETEAFFGQGTRLTVV.

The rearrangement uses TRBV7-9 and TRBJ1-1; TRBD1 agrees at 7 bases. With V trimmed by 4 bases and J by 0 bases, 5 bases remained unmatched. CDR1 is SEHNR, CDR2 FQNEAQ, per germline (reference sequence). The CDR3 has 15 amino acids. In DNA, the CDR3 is TGTGCCAGCAGCTCGGGACAGTTCATGAACACTGAAGCTTTCTTT. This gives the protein CASSSGQFMNTEAFF.

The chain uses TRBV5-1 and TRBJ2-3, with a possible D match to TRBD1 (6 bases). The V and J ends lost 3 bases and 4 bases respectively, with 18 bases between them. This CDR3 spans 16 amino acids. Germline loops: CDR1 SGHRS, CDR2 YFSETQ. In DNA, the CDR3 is TGCGCCAGCAGCTCAGCAGGGGTTTTTGTCGCAGATACGCAGTATTTT. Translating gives CASSSAGVFVADTQYF.

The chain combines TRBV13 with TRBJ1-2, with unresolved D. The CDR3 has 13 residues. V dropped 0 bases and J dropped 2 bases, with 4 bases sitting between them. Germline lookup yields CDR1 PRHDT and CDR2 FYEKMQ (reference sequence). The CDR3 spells CASSLGQNYGYTF. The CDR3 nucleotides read TGTGCCAGCAGCTTAGGACAGAACTATGGCTACACCTTC.

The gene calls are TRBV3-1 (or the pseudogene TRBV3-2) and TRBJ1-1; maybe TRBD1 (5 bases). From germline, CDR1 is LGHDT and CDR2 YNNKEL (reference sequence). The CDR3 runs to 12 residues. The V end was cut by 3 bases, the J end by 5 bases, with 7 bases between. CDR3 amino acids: CASSQRGTEAFF. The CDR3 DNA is TGTGCCAGCAGCCAGCGGGGGACTGAAGCTTTCTTT.

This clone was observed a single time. CDR3 loop: CASSLSRVINTEAFF. CDR3 coding DNA: TGTGCCAGCAGCTTATCTCGGGTAATAAACACTGAAGCTTTCTTT. This chain links TRBV7-2 with TRBJ1-1; D ambiguous. This CDR3 is built from 15 residues. V lost 2 bases and J lost 2, with 12 bases in between. Germline V gene sequence: CDR1 SGHTA, CDR2 FQGNSA.

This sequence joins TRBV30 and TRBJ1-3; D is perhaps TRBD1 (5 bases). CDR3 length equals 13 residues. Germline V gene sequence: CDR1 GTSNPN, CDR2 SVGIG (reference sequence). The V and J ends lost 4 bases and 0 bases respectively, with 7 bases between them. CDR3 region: CAWTGVSGNTIYF. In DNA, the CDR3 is TGTGCCTGGACGGGGGTCTCTGGAAACACCATATATTTT.

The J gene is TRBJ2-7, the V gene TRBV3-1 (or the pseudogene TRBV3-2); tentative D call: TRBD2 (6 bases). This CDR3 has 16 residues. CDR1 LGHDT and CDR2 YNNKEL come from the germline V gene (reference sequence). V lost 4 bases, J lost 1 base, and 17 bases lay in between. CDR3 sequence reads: CASSPSRTGGSYEQYF. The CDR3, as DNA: TGTGCCAGCAGCCCGTCCAGGACCGGGGGTTCCTACGAGCAGTACTTC.

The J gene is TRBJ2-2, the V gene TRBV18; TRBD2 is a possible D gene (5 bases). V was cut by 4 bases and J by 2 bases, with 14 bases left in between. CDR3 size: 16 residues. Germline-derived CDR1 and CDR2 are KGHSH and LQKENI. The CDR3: CASSHELLDNTGELFF. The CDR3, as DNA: TGTGCCAGCTCACACGAATTACTAGATAACACCGGGGAGCTGTTTTTT.

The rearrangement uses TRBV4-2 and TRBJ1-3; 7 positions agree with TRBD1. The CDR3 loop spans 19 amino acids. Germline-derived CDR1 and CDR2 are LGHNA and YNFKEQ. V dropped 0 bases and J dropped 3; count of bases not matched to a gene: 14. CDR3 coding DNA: TGTGCCAGCAGCCAAGATTTCCGACAGGGTTTATTAAGTGGAAACACCATATATTTT. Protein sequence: CASSQDFRQGLLSGNTIYF.

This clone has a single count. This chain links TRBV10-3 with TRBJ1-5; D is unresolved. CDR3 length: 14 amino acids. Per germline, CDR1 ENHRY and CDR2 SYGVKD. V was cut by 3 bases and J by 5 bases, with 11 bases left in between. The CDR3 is CAISDLQLHQPQHF. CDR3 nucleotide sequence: TGTGCCATCAGTGATCTACAGCTTCATCAGCCCCAGCATTTT.

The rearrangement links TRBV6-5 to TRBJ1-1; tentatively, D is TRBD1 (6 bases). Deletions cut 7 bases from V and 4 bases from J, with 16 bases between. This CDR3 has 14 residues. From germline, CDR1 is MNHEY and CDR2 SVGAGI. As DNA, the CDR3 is TGTGCCAGCAAGGGTGAAGGCAGGGGCACTGAAGCTTTCTTT. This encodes CASKGEGRGTEAFF.

CDR3 in amino acids: CASSQLKGAYKDGYTF. The CDR3 DNA reads as TGTGCCAGCAGCCAGCTCAAAGGGGCGTATAAGGATGGCTACACCTTC. This chain connects TRBV3-1 (or the pseudogene TRBV3-2) to TRBJ1-2, with D possibly matching TRBD1 (5 bases). This CDR3 is 16 amino acids long. V was trimmed by 3 bases and J by 6 bases, leaving 20 bases between them. Per germline, CDR1 LGHDT and CDR2 YNNKEL (reference sequence).

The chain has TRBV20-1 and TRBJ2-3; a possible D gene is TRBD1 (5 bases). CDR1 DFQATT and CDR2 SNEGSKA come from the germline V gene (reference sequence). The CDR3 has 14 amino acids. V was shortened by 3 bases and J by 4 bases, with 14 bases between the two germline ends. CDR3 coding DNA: TGCAGTGCTAGTTTAGGGGAAGTTGCAGATACGCAGTATTTT. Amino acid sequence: CSASLGEVADTQYF.

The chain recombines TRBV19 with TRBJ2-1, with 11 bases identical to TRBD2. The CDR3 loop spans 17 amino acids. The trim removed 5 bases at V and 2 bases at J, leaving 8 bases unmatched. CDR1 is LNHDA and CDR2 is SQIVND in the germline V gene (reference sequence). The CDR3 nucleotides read TGTGCCAGTAGTTTGCGCGGGACTAGCGGCCCCTACAATGAGCAGTTCTTC. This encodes CASSLRGTSGPYNEQFF.

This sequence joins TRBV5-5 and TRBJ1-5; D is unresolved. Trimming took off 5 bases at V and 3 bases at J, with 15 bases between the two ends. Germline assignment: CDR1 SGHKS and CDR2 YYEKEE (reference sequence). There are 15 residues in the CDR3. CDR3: CASRPDTFPNQPQHF. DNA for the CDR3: TGTGCCAGCAGACCTGACACCTTTCCCAATCAGCCCCAGCATTTT.

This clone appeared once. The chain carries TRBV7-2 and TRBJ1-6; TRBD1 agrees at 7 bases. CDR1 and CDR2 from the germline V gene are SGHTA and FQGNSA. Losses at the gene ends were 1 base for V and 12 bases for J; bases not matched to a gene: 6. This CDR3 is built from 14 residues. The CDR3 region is CASSLETGNLPLHF. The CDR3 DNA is TGTGCCAGCAGCTTAGAGACAGGGAACCTACCCCTCCACTTT.

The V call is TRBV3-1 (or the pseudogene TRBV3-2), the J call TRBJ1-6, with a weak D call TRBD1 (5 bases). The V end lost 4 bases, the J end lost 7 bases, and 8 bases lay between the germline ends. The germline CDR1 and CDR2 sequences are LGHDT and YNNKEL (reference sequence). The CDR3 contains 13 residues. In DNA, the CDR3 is TGTGCCAGCAGCCCCCGACAGAATTCACCCCTCCACTTT. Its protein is CASSPRQNSPLHF.